The following is a T cell receptor (beta chain) sequence with its context. Its specificity is not known. The sample belongs to a study of immune cell composition in non-small cell lung cancer. Profiling relied on immunoSEQ multiplex PCR, and the TCRdb table lists in-frame clones only, not all of them. Of some 3,600 clones in the sample, over 65% are singletons; the top ten hold approximately 22%. Whole-study findings and limits: In adenocarcinoma, maximal tumour-associated clone frequency tracked TIL tumour reactivity.

Template was genomic DNA from frozen, unsorted single-cell suspensions. Trimming stripped 3 bases from V and 4 bases from J, with 10 bases between. The CDR3 has 13 amino acids. CDR1 and CDR2 from the germline V gene are MNHEY and SMNVEV (reference sequence). Material: lung tumor tissue. This chain joins TRBV27 and TRBJ2-7; D uncertain. This clonotype was obtained from a human donor with non-small cell lung cancer. The CDR3: CASSFDIGYEQYF. CDR3 nucleotides: TGTGCCAGCAGTTTTGACATAGGATACGAGCAGTACTTC.